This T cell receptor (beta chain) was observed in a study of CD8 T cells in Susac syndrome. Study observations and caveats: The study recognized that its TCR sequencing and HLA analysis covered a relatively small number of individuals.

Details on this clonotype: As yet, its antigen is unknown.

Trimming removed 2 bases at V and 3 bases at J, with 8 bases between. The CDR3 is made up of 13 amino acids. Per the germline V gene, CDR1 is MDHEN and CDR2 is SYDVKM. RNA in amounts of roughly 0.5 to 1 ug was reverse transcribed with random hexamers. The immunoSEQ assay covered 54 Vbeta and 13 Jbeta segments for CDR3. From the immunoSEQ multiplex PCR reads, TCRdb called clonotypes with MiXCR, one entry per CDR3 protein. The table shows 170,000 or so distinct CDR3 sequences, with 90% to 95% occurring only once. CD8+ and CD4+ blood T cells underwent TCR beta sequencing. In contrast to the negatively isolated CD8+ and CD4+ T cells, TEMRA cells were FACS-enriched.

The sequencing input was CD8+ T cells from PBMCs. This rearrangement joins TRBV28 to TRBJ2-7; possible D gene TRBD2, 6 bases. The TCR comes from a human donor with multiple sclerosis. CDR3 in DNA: TGTGCCAGCAGTTTACGGGGGATCTACGAGCAGTACTTC. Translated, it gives CASSLRGIYEQYF.